This TCR beta chain comes out of a study of Tregs in tolerant kidney transplant recipients. CD4+CD25+CD127- Tregs, CD4+CD25- non-Tregs, CD4 and CD8 cells were sorted. Findings and caveats of the study: Findings come from small patient numbers and require larger validation.

J lost 7 bases, V lost 4 bases, and 5 bases had no gene match. The CDR3 is made up of 14 amino acids. Germline CDR1 SNHLY, CDR2 FYNNEI. TCRdb's copy holds only in-frame clones and misses some; the assay was immunoSEQ multiplex PCR. The repertoire consists of more than 60,000 clones, with 98% occurring once and the leading ten covering about 0.5%. About this clone itself: Its antigen remains unknown. Other DNA sequences in this specimen translate into the identical CDR3.

The source was CD4+ T cells from blood, collected before the transplant. This receptor was identified in a human donor who received a combined kidney and bone marrow transplant. The V call is TRBV2, the J call TRBJ2-2; 8 bases align to TRBD2. The CDR3 protein is CASSAAGGIGELFF. Written as DNA, the CDR3 is TGTGCCAGCAGTGCCGCGGGAGGTATCGGGGAGCTGTTTTTT.